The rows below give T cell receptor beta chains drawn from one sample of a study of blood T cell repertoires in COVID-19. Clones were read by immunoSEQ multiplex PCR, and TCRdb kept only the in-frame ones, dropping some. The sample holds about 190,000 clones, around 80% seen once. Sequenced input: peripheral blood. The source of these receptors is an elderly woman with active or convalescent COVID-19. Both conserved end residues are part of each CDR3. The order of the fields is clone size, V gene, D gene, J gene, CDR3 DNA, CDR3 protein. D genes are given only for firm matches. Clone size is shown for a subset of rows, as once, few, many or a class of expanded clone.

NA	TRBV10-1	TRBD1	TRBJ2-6	TGCGCCAGCCTAGGACAGGGAGATTCCTCTGGGGCCAACGTCCTGACTTTC	CASLGQGDSSGANVLTF
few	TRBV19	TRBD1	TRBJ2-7	TGTGCCAGTAGTCCCGGGACAGATTCCTACGAGCAGTACTTC	CASSPGTDSYEQYF
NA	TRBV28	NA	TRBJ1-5	TGTGCCAGCAGTCATGATCCTATGAGCAGGAAGCCCCAGCATTTT	CASSHDPMSRKPQHF
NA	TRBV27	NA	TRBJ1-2	TGTGCCAGCAGCGGAAGATCTCAGGGTTTCGGTGGCTACACCTTC	CASSGRSQGFGGYTF
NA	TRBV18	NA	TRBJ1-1	TGTGCCAGCTCACCCGGGGGGATGAACACTGAAGCTTTCTTT	CASSPGGMNTEAFF
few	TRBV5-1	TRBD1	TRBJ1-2	TGCGCCAGCAGGGACAGGGGTTTAGATGGCTACACCTTC	CASRDRGLDGYTF
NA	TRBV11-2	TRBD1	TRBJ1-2	TGTGCCAGCAGCTTCGGACAGGGGCCCTATGGCTACACCTTC	CASSFGQGPYGYTF
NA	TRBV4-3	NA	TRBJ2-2	TGCGCCAGCAGCCAAGTCAGGGGCACCGGGGAGCTGTTTTTT	CASSQVRGTGELFF
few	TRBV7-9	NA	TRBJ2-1	TGTGCCAGCAGCCCGGCGGAGCCTTCGGGACAACACAATGAGCAGTTCTTC	CASSPAEPSGQHNEQFF
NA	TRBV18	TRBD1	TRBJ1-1	TGTGCCAGCTCACTAGAGACAGGGGGAGACACTGAAGCTTTCTTT	CASSLETGGDTEAFF
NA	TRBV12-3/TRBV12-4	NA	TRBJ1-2	TGTGCCACCCATCGCGGGGGGTACTATGGCTACACCTTC	CATHRGGYYGYTF
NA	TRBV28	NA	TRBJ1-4	TGTGCCAGCAGTATACAGGTCCTGGTCGGAAAACTGTTTTTT	CASSIQVLVGKLFF
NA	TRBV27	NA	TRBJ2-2	TGTGCCAGCAGTTTATGGGGGCCGGCCGGGGAGCTGTTTTTT	CASSLWGPAGELFF
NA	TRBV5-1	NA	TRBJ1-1	TGCGCCAGCGGCCCGGAGGCTTGGTCTCCTGAAGCTTTCTTT	CASGPEAWSPEAFF
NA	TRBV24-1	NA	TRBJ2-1	TGTGCCACCAGTGAGCACCGCCTGGCAGGGGCCTACAATGAGCAGTTCTTC	CATSEHRLAGAYNEQFF
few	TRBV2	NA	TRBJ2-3	TGTGCCAGCAGTTGGCAAATTCCCGGGGATACGCAGTATTTT	CASSWQIPGDTQYF
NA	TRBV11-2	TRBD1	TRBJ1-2	TGTGCCAGCAGCTTAGCTGGGACAGTCTATGGCTACACCTTC	CASSLAGTVYGYTF
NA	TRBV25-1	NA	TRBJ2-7	TGTGCCAGCAGTGAAAGGGGTACAGGCTACGAGCAGTACTTC	CASSERGTGYEQYF
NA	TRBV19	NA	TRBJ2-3	TGTGCCAGTAGTCCCCTGAGGGGGGGTCCCACAGATACGCAGTATTTT	CASSPLRGGPTDTQYF
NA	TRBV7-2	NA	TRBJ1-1	TGTGCCAGCAGCCCGTCATATTCGAGTTTCTCCTCCATGAACACTGAAGCTTTCTTT	CASSPSYSSFSSMNTEAFF
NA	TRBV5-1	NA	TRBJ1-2	TGCGCCAGCAGCTTGGACAGGGCAACGAGAGACGGCTACACCTTC	CASSLDRATRDGYTF
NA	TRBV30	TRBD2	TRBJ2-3	TGTGCCTTAAAGCGGGGGGCGGTATTAGATACGCAGTATTTT	CALKRGAVLDTQYF
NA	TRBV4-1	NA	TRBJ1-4	TGCGCCAGCAGCCCGTCCGGGTACTCCGGGACACGTGGCGAAAAACTGTTTTTT	CASSPSGYSGTRGEKLFF
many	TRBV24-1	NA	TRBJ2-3	TGTGCCACCAGTGATTTGCGGGGGTATCACACAGATACGCAGTATTTT	CATSDLRGYHTDTQYF
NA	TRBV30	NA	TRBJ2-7	TGTGCCTGGAGTGTGGGTGGAGGGGAGCAGTACTTC	CAWSVGGGEQYF
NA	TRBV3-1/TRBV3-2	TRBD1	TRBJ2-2	TGTGCCAGCAGCCAAGAAAAGAGGGGGCCCCTGAACACCGGGGAGCTGTTTTTT	CASSQEKRGPLNTGELFF
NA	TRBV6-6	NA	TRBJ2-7	TGTGCCAGCAGTTACAATAGGGGCTACGAGCAGTACTTC	CASSYNRGYEQYF
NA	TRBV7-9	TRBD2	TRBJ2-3	TGTGCCAGCAGCGCTAGCGGCGGGGCAGATACGCAGTATTTT	CASSASGGADTQYF
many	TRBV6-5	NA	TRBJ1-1	TGTGCCAGCAGCCAGGACAGGAACACTGAAGCTTTCTTT	CASSQDRNTEAFF
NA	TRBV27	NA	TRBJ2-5	TGTGCCAGCAGTTCCCAGTGGACAGCCAACCAAGAGACCCAGTACTTC	CASSSQWTANQETQYF
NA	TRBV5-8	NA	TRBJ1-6	TGTGCCAGCAGCCAATTCCCCAGGAGGGATTCACCCCTCCACTTT	CASSQFPRRDSPLHF
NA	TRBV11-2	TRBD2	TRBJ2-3	TGTGCCAGCAGCTCCAGGGGACACGGACTAGCGGAGTCAGATACGCAGTATTTT	CASSSRGHGLAESDTQYF
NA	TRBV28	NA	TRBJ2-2	TGTGCCAGCAGTGCATCAGGGGTAGGCACCGGGGAGCTGTTTTTT	CASSASGVGTGELFF
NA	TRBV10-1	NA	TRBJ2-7	TGCGCCACCCGGACAGAGGCGAACAGGGTAGGGTACTTC	CATRTEANRVGYF
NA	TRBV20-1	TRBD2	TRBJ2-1	TGCAGTGCTAGTTTGACTAGCGGGGGGGCCCTGTTCTTC	CSASLTSGGALFF
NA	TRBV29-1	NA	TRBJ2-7	TGCAGCGTTGGGGGGGTGGAGCCCGGGGGCTCCTACGAGCAGTACTTC	CSVGGVEPGGSYEQYF
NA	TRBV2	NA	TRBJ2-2	TGTGCCACCGTGGGGGCGGGCGGGGGCGCCGGGGAGCTGTTTTTT	CATVGAGGGAGELFF
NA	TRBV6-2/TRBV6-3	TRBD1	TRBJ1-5	TGTGCCAGCAGTTCCCGGGACAGGGGGCTCGGTCAGCCCCAGCATTTT	CASSSRDRGLGQPQHF
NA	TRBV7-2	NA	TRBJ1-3	TGTGCCAGCAGCCTACAGGGATGGGGCTCTGGAAACACCATATATTTT	CASSLQGWGSGNTIYF
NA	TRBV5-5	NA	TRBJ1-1	TGTGCCAGCAGCTTGGGACTAGGACTGGGGGCTTTCTTT	CASSLGLGLGAFF
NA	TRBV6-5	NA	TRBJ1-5	TGTGCCAGCTCCCCTCCCGGCAATCAGCCCCAGCATTTT	CASSPPGNQPQHF
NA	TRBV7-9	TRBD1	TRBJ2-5	TGTGCCAGCATTGGGACAGGGCGAGAGACCCAGTACTTC	CASIGTGRETQYF
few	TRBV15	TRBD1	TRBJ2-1	TGTGCCACCAGCAGCCGGGACAGGGGGCTAAATGAGCAGTTCTTC	CATSSRDRGLNEQFF
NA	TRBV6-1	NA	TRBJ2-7	TGTGCCAGCAGTGAACCTACCTACGAGCAGTACTTC	CASSEPTYEQYF
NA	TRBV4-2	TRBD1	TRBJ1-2	TGTGCCAGCAGCCAAGATTGGGACAGGGCCTTAGGGGGCTTC	CASSQDWDRALGGF
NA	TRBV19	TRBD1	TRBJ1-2	TGTGCCAGTAGTCCCACCCGACAGGGGGGTGGCTACACCTTC	CASSPTRQGGGYTF
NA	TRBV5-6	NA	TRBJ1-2	TGTGCCAGCAGACGACAGGTCTATGGCTACACCTTC	CASRRQVYGYTF
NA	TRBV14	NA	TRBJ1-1	TGTGCCAGCAGCCAGACCGGGATTGAAGCTTTCTTT	CASSQTGIEAFF
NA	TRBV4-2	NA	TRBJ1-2	TGTGCCAGCAGCCAGCCTGACAGAGGATACTATGGCTACACCTTC	CASSQPDRGYYGYTF
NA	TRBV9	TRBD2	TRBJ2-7	TGTGCCAGCAGCGTAGGGCAGGGAGGGGTCGGCGAGCAGTACTTC	CASSVGQGGVGEQYF
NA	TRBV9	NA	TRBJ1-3	TGTGCCAGCAGCGCCTGGGACAACTCTGGAAACACCATATATTTT	CASSAWDNSGNTIYF
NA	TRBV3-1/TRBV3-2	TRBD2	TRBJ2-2	TGTGCCAGCAGGGGTTGGGAGGGGACCGGGGAGCTGTTTTTT	CASRGWEGTGELFF
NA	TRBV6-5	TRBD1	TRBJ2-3	TGTGCCAGCAGTACAGGGGGCGGCACAGATACGCAGTATTTT	CASSTGGGTDTQYF
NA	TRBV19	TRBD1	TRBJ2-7	TGTGCCAGTATGGGGGACAGGGGAACCTACGAGCAGTACTTC	CASMGDRGTYEQYF
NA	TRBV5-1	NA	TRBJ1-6	TGCGCCAGCAGCTTGGACGGCTCCTATAATTCACCCCTCCACTTT	CASSLDGSYNSPLHF
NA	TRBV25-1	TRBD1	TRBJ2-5	TGTGCCAGCACCCGGACAGGACAACAAGAGACCCAGTACTTC	CASTRTGQQETQYF
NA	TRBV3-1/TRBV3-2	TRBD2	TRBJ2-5	TGTGCCAGCAGCCAGTCTAGCGGGGGAGAGACCCAGTACTTC	CASSQSSGGETQYF
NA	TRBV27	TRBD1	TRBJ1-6	TGTGCCAGCAGTTTAGATCGTGGCAGGGGGAATTCACCCCTCCACTTT	CASSLDRGRGNSPLHF
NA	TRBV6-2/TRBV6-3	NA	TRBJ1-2	TGTGCCAGCAGTTATACCCTAGGTGGCTACACCTTC	CASSYTLGGYTF